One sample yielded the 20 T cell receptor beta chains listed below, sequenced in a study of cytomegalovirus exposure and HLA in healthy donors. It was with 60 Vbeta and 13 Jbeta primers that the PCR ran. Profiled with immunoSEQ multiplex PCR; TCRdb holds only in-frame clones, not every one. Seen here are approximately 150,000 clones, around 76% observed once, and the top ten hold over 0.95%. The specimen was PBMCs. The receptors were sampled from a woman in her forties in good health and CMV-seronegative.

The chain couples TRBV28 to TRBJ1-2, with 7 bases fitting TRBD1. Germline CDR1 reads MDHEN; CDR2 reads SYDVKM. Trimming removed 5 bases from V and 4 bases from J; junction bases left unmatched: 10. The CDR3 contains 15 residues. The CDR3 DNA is TGTGCCAGCAGTCCCTCCGACAGGGAGGCCTATGGCTACACCTTC. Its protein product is CASSPSDREAYGYTF.

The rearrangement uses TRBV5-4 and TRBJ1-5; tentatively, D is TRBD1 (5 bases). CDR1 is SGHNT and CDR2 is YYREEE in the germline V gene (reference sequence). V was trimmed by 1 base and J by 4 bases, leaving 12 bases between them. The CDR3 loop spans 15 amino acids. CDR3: CASSLRPGINQPQHF. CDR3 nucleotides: TGTGCCAGCAGCTTGAGGCCAGGGATTAATCAGCCCCAGCATTTT.

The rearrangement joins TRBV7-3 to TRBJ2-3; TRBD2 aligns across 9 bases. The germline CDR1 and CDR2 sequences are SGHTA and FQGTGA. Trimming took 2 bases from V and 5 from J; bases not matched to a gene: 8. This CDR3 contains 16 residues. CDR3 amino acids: CASSLGVAGEVDTQYF. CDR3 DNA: TGTGCCAGCAGCTTAGGGGTAGCGGGAGAGGTAGATACGCAGTATTTT.

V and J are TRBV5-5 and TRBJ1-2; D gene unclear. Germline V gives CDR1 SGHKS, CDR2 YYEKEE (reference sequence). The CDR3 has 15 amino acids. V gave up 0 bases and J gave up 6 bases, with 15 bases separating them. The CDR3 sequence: CASSLDTGNRHGYTF. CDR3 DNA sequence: TGTGCCAGCAGCTTGGATACGGGGAATCGTCATGGCTACACCTTC.

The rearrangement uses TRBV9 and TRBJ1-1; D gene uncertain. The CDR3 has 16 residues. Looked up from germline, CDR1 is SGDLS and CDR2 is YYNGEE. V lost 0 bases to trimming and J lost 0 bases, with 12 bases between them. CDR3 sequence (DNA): TGTGCCAGCAGCGTAGGGTCCCCGGGAATGAACACTGAAGCTTTCTTT. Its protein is CASSVGSPGMNTEAFF. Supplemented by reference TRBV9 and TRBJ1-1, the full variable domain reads DSGVTQTPKHLITATGQRVTLRCSPRSGDLSVYWYQQSLDQGLQFLIQYYNGEERAKGNILERFSAQQFPDLHSELNLSSLELGDSALYFCASSVGSPGMNTEAFFGQGTRLTVV.

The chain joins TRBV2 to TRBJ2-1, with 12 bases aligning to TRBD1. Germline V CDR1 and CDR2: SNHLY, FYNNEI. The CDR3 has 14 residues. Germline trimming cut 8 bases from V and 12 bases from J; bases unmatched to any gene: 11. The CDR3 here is CASEGQGARVGQFF. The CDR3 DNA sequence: TGTGCCAGCGAGGGACAGGGGGCCCGGGTGGGGCAGTTCTTC.

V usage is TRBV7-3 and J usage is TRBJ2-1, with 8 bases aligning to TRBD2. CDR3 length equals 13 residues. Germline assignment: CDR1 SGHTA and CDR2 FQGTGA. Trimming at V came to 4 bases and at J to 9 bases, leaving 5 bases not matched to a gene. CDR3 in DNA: TGTGCCAGCAGCTCGGGACTAGAGGGTGAGCAGTTCTTC. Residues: CASSSGLEGEQFF.

CDR3 nucleotide sequence: TGTGCCAGCAGCATACAGGGTGGGTCCAAAAACATTCAGTACTTC. This encodes CASSIQGGSKNIQYF. This chain joins TRBV9 and TRBJ2-4; maybe TRBD1 (6 bases). Per germline, CDR1 SGDLS and CDR2 YYNGEE. The ends were cut back, 4 bases at V and 2 bases at J, with 13 bases in the middle. CDR3 size: 15 residues.

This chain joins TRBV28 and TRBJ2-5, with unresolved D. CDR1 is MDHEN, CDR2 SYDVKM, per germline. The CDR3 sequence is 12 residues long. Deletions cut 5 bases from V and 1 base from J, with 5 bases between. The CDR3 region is CASSLFQETQYF. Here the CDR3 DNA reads TGTGCCAGCAGTCTTTTCCAAGAGACCCAGTACTTC.

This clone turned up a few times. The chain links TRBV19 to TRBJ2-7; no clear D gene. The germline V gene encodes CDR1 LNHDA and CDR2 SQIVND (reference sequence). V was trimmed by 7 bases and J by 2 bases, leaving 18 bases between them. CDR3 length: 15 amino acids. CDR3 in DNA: TGTGCCAGTACCACCGGGTTCTCTCTGACCTACGAGCAGTACTTC. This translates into CASTTGFSLTYEQYF.

The CDR3 nucleotides are TGTGCCAGCAGTTCACAGGGTGGGGGTAATGAAAAACTGTTTTTT. Its translation: CASSSQGGGNEKLFF. The V gene is TRBV28, the J gene TRBJ1-4; a weak D match, TRBD1 (6 bases). CDR1 is MDHEN, CDR2 SYDVKM, per germline. V lost 4 bases to trimming and J lost 4 bases, with 13 bases between them. There are 15 residues in the CDR3. The variable domain in full, with the rest retrieved from reference TRBV28 and TRBJ1-4, is DVKVTQSSRYLVKRTGEKVFLECVQDMDHENMFWYRQDPGLGLRLIYFSYDVKMKEKGDIPEGYSVSREKKERFSLILESASTNQTSMYLCASSSQGGGNEKLFFGSGTQLSVL.

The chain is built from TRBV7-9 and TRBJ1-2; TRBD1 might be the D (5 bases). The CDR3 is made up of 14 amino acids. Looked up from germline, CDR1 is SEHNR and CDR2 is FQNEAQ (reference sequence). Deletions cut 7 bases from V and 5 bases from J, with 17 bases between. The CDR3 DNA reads TGTGCCAGCACCGAGACAGATCGGTTTTATGGCTACACCTTC. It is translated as CASTETDRFYGYTF.

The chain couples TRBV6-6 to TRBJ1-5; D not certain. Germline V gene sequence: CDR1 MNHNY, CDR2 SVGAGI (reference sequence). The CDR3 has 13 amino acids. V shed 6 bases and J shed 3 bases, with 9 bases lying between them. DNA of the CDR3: TGTGCCAGCAGCCTAATTCCCAATCAGCCCCAGCATTTT. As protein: CASSLIPNQPQHF.

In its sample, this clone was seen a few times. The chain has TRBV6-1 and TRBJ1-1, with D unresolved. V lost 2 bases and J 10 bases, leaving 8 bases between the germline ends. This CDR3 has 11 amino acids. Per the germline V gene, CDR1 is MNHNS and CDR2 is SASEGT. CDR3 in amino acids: CASSEFSGAFF. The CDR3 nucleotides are TGTGCCAGCAGTGAATTCTCAGGAGCTTTCTTT.

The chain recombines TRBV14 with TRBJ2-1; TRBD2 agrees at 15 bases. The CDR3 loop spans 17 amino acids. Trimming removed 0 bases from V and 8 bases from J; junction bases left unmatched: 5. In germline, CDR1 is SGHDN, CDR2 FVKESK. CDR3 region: CASSQDQGLAGGYEQFF. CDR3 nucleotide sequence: TGTGCCAGCAGCCAAGACCAGGGACTAGCGGGAGGATATGAGCAGTTCTTC.

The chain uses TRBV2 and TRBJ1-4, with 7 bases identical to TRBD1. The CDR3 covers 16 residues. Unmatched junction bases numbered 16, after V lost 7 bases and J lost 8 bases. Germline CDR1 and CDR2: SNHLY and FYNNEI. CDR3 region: CASISEGAGAREKLFF. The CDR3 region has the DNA TGTGCCAGCATCTCGGAGGGGGCGGGTGCTAGAGAAAAACTGTTTTTT.

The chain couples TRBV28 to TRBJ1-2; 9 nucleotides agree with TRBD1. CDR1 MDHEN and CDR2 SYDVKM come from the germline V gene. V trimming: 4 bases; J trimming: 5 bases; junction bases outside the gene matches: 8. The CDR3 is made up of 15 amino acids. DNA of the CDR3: TGTGCCAGCAGTTCGCTCGGGACAGGGTTATATGGCTACACCTTC. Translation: CASSSLGTGLYGYTF.

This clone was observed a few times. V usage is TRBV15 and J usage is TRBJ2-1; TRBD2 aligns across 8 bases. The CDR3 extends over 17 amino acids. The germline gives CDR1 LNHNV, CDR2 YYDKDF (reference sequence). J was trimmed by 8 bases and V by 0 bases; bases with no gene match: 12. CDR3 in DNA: TGTGCCACCAGCAGAGATCAAGGCAGCGGGAGTAACCATGAGCAGTTCTTC. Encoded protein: CATSRDQGSGSNHEQFF. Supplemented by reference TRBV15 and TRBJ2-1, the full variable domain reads DAMVIQNPRYQVTQFGKPVTLSCSQTLNHNVMYWYQQKSSQAPKLLFHYYDKDFNNEADTPDNFQSRRPNTSFCFLDIRSPGLGDTAMYLCATSRDQGSGSNHEQFFGPGTRLTVL.

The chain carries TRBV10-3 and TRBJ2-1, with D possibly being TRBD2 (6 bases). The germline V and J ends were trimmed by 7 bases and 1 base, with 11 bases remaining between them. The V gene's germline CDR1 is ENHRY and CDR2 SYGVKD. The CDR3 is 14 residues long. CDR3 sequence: CAIKPGLSYNEQFF. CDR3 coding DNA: TGTGCCATCAAACCAGGACTATCCTACAATGAGCAGTTCTTC.

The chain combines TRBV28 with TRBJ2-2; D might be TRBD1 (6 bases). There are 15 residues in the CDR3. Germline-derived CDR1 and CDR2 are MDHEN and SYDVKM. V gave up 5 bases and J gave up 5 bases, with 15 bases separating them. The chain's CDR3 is CASSGGGLGTGELFF. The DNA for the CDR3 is TGTGCCAGCAGTGGGGGCGGCTTGGGGACCGGGGAGCTGTTTTTT.